There are many counts of the clone carrying this T cell receptor (beta chain). Its antigen remains unidentified. The read comes to an end 3 residues before the CDR3 does, leaving the germline J gene to fill in the end. Patients and controls were mostly of Caucasian heritage. The sample comes from a study of T cell clonality in common variable immunodeficiency. Study results and caveats: Compared with controls, CVID subjects had fewer shared TCRbeta clones.

This CDR3 contains 17 residues. Trimming removed 5 bases from V and 4 bases from J; junction bases left unmatched: 16. Repertoires were generated with immunoSEQ multiplex PCR, while TCRdb's copy carries only in-frame clones and drops some. The sample yields about 60,000 clones, without any singletons. The clonotype originates from a person between 18 and 75 years old in good health. Sequencing was performed on peripheral blood mononuclear cells. V and J are TRBV12-3 or TRBV12-4 and TRBJ1-1; 7 nucleotides agree with TRBD1. The CDR3 DNA, read in part, is TGTGCCAGCAGTAGACAGGGAGCAAAAAGAACGGTCACTGAA. Its translation: CASSRQGAKRTVTE. The whole CDR3 is CASSRQGAKRTVTEAFF.